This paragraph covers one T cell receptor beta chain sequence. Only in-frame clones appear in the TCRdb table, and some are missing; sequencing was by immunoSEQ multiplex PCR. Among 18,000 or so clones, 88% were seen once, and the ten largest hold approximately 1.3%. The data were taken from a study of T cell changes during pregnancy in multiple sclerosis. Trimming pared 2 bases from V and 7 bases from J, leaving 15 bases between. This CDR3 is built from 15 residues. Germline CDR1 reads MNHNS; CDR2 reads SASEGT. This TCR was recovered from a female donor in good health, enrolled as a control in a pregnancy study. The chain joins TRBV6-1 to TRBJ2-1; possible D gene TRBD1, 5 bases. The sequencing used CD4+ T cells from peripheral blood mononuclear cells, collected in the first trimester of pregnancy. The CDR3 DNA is TGTGCCAGCAGTGAATTTCGGACACCAACAAATGAGCAGTTCTTC. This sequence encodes CASSEFRTPTNEQFF.